This passage covers 7 T cell receptor beta chains from one sample sequenced in a study of T cell responses to AZD1222 COVID-19 vaccine. The method was immunoSEQ multiplex PCR; TCRdb's version includes in-frame clones alone and lacks a portion of them. The table shows about 170,000 clones, with less than 95% occurring only once. The sequencing here drew on peripheral blood, taken on day 0 of AZD1222 vaccination. The receptors were sampled from an adult in good health.

This clone has a single count. The chain recombines TRBV5-1 with TRBJ1-1; D is possibly TRBD1 (5 bases). Germline V gene lookup returns CDR1 SGHRS and CDR2 YFSETQ. The CDR3 is 15 residues long. V shed 0 bases and J shed 1 base, with 10 bases lying between them. In nucleotides, the CDR3 is TGCGCCAGCAGCTTGGGAGGGGCGCGGAACACTGAAGCTTTCTTT. Amino acid sequence: CASSLGGARNTEAFF. Using reference TRBV5-1 and TRBJ1-1 for the parts outside the CDR3, the full variable domain is KAGVTQTPRYLIKTRGQQVTLSCSPISGHRSVSWYQQTPGQGLQFLFEYFSETQRNKGNFPGRFSGRQFSNSRSEMNVSTLELGDSALYLCASSLGGARNTEAFFGQGTRLTVV.

The chain employs TRBV3-1 (or the pseudogene TRBV3-2) and TRBJ2-7; possibly TRBD1 or TRBD2 for D (5 bases each). Germline V gene data show CDR1 as LGHDT and CDR2 as YNNKEL (reference sequence). V dropped 4 bases and J dropped 2 bases, with 15 bases sitting between them. The CDR3 covers 15 residues. The CDR3 DNA reads as TGTGCCAGCAGCCCAGCCGGGACCGTCCCCTACGAGCAGTACTTC. It codes for CASSPAGTVPYEQYF.

The gene calls are TRBV3-1 (or the pseudogene TRBV3-2) and TRBJ2-7; D ambiguous. V was trimmed by 10 bases and J by 2 bases, leaving 15 bases between them. This CDR3 contains 13 residues. The germline V gene encodes CDR1 LGHDT and CDR2 YNNKEL (reference sequence). CDR3 region: CATSLSSPYEQYF. For the CDR3, the DNA is TGTGCCACCTCCCTTAGTTCTCCCTACGAGCAGTACTTC.

The J gene is TRBJ2-5, the V gene TRBV2; the match to TRBD1 covers 7 bases. CDR1 is SNHLY and CDR2 is FYNNEI in the germline V gene. This CDR3 is 16 amino acids long. J gave up 5 bases and V 5 bases, and 14 bases lay outside the gene matches. The CDR3 DNA is TGTGCCAGCAGTCAAACATTACAGGGGATGGGCGAGACCCAGTACTTC. Encoded protein: CASSQTLQGMGETQYF.

This clone appeared once. The chain uses TRBV7-2 and TRBJ1-3; no reliable D call. The CDR3 is 14 amino acids. Germline loops: CDR1 SGHTA, CDR2 FQGNSA. V was clipped by 8 bases and J by 3 bases, with 14 bases between them. The CDR3 sequence: CASSVQAFGNTIYF. The CDR3 nucleotides are TGTGCCAGCTCCGTTCAGGCCTTTGGAAACACCATATATTTT. Filled out from reference TRBV7-2 and TRBJ1-3, the complete variable domain reads GAGVSQSPSNKVTEKGKDVELRCDPISGHTALYWYRQSLGQGLEFLIYFQGNSAPDKSGLPSDRFSAERTGGSVSTLTIQRTQQEDSAVYLCASSVQAFGNTIYFGEGSWLTVV.

The DNA for the CDR3 is TGTGCCAGCAGGGGGACGTGGACTAGCACAGATACGCAGTATTTT. Amino acid sequence: CASRGTWTSTDTQYF. The gene calls are TRBV6-4 and TRBJ2-3; TRBD1 or TRBD2 may be the D gene (5 bases each). Trimming removed 6 bases at V and 0 bases at J, with 13 bases between. The length of the CDR3 is 15 residues. Per germline, CDR1 MRHNA and CDR2 SNTAGT.

As to this clone: At one end, the junction sequence differs from germline, possibly due to a read error. The V gene is TRBV15, the J gene TRBJ2-2; D gene unclear. Germline V CDR1 and CDR2: LNHNV, YYDKDF (reference sequence). This CDR3 contains 13 residues. The CDR3 bases are TGTGCCACGAGCAGAGTTACCGAGGGGGAGCTGTTTTTT. This translates into CATSRVTEGELFF.